This T cell receptor (beta chain) came from a study of tumor-infiltrating lymphocytes in primary liver carcinoma. Study-wide findings and caveats: Tumor-adjacent and tumor-blood pairs overlapped less than tumor region pairs did.

The study co-extracted DNA and RNA from about 21-30 mg of unsorted bulk tissue. The CDR3 spans 12 residues. Per germline, CDR1 SQVTM and CDR2 ANQGSEA. With respect to this clonotype: Its cognate antigen is unknown. At one of its ends the junction is not consistent with the germline gene, which may arise from a read error.

Starting material of roughly 550 ng total RNA yielded TCR beta cDNA via a constant-region primer. Amplification in three nested multiplex PCR rounds with slightly modified ARM-PCR gave rise to TCR beta libraries. Forward primers for TRBV1-TRBV30 and a C-beta reverse primer served the first two PCR rounds, at roughly 10 cycles each. TCRdb re-analysed the multiplex PCR reads in MiXCR, keeping a single row per CDR3 protein. The sample lists under 50,000 distinct CDR3 sequences, approximately 70% seen once, with 29% in the top ten. The source of this sequence is a man aged 40-50 years with primary liver carcinoma and hepatitis B virus infection. This chain connects TRBV29-1 to TRBJ2-1, with a possible D match to TRBD2 (6 bases). Sequenced sample: liver tumor tissue from sampling region 5. This sample's subset: tumor region T5, tumor centre. The CDR3 here is CSVRGSYNEHSF. The DNA for the CDR3 is TGTAGCGTCCGGGGGAGCTACAATGAGCACTCCTTC.